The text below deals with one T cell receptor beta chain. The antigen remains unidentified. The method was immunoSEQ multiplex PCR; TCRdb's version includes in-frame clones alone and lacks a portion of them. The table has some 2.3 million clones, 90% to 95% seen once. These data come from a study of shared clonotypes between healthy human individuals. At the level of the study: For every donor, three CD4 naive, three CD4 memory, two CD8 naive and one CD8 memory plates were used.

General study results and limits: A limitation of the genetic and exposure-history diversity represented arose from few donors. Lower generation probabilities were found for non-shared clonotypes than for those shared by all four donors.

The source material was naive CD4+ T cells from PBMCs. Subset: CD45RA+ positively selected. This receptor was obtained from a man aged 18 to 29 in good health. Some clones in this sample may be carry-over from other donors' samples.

Written as DNA, the CDR3 is TGTGCCAGCAGCCCCGGACAGGGAGGAAACTATGGCTACACCTTC. It codes for CASSPGQGGNYGYTF. The V gene is TRBV7-9, the J gene TRBJ1-2; 8 bases align to TRBD1. This CDR3 has 15 amino acids. V shed 5 bases, J shed 2 bases, and the junction held 7 bases outside the gene matches. Germline lookup yields CDR1 SEHNR and CDR2 FQNEAQ (reference sequence).